Shown below are 14 T cell receptor beta chains from a single sample sequenced in a study of T cells in localized non-small cell lung cancer. Sequenced by immunoSEQ multiplex PCR; TCRdb stores in-frame clones only, minus some. The sample shows roughly 33,000 clones, 75% to 90% of them seen only once. Specimen: peripheral blood, collected before any cancer treatment. Source of these receptors: a man aged 40 to 70 with stage I lung adenocarcinoma.

This sequence joins TRBV18 and TRBJ1-1; D gene ambiguous. The CDR3 covers 13 residues. From germline, CDR1 is KGHSH and CDR2 LQKENI. Trimming shortened V by 3 bases and J by 2 bases, and 7 bases separated the two germline ends. CDR3 in amino acids: CASSPGINTEAFF. CDR3 DNA: TGTGCCAGCTCACCGGGAATCAACACTGAAGCTTTCTTT.

The rearrangement links TRBV6-5 to TRBJ2-1; 9 positions match TRBD1. CDR3 size: 15 residues. Germline trimming cut 6 bases from V and 4 bases from J; bases unmatched to any gene: 7. Germline CDR1 and CDR2: MNHEY and SVGAGI. DNA for the CDR3: TGTGCCAGCAGCCCCGGGACAGGGACGTACAATGAGCAGTTCTTC. It translates to CASSPGTGTYNEQFF.

This chain links TRBV27 with TRBJ1-5, with D perhaps matching TRBD1 (6 bases). Germline loops: CDR1 MNHEY, CDR2 SMNVEV (reference sequence). CDR3 length: 15 residues. Trimming removed 3 bases from V and 2 bases from J, with 11 bases in between. The CDR3 bases are TGTGCCAGCAGTTTGTCACAGGGAGGCAATCAGCCCCAGCATTTT. It translates to CASSLSQGGNQPQHF.

The CDR3 DNA reads as TGTGCCAGCAGCTTAAGGCGGGGGAGCTGGAATGAGCAGTTCTTC. Amino acid sequence: CASSLRRGSWNEQFF. This chain joins TRBV7-2 and TRBJ2-1; 7 bases line up with TRBD2. J lost 7 bases, V lost 2 bases, and 8 bases had no gene match. The V gene's germline CDR1 is SGHTA and CDR2 FQGNSA. The CDR3 loop spans 15 amino acids.

This chain uses TRBV19 with TRBJ1-1; perhaps TRBD1 as D (5 bases). V lost 6 bases and J 7 bases, leaving 12 bases between the germline ends. The CDR3 covers 12 residues. Per the germline V gene, CDR1 is LNHDA and CDR2 is SQIVND (reference sequence). The CDR3 coding sequence is TGTGCCAGTAGCTTAGGGGCGCTTGAAGCTTTCTTT. This codes for CASSLGALEAFF.

V is TRBV19 and J is TRBJ1-1; the D gene is possibly TRBD1 (6 bases). Trimming shortened V by 5 bases and J by 1 base, and 17 bases separated the two germline ends. Germline V gives CDR1 LNHDA, CDR2 SQIVND (reference sequence). The CDR3 is 16 residues long. CDR3 bases: TGTGCCAGTAGTCCGGGGGGCACTTTTGGGAACACTGAAGCTTTCTTT. Translation: CASSPGGTFGNTEAFF.

This chain joins TRBV6-5 and TRBJ2-2; D not certain. Germline V lookup: CDR1 MNHEY, CDR2 SVGAGI. Trimming removed 7 bases from V and 5 bases from J, with 5 bases in between. The CDR3 is made up of 11 amino acids. The CDR3 coding sequence is TGTGCCAGCATGACGACCGGGGAGCTGTTTTTT. It yields the protein CASMTTGELFF.

The chain links TRBV11-3 to TRBJ1-4; D gene uncertain. This CDR3 comprises 17 residues. Germline CDR1 and CDR2: SGHNT and YENEEA. The V end was cut by 5 bases, the J end by 0 bases, with 16 bases between. The CDR3 region has the DNA TGTGCCAGCAGCACCCAGGACTTAATTGCAACTAATGAAAAACTGTTTTTT. Encoded protein: CASSTQDLIATNEKLFF.

CDR3 sequence reads: CASSRRQGQLNTGELFF. CDR3 coding DNA: TGCGCCAGCAGCCGCCGGCAAGGACAATTGAACACCGGGGAGCTGTTTTTT. V gene TRBV4-1 combines with J gene TRBJ2-2, with D perhaps matching TRBD1 (5 bases). This CDR3 is 17 amino acids long. Trimming removed 4 bases from V and 1 base from J, with 16 bases in between. CDR1 and CDR2 from the germline V gene are MGHRA and YSYEKL.

The genes are TRBV19 and TRBJ2-3, with a possible D match to TRBD1 (6 bases). Deletions cut 1 base from V and 0 bases from J, with 8 bases between. CDR3 length: 15 residues. Germline-derived CDR1 and CDR2 are LNHDA and SQIVND (reference sequence). In DNA form, the CDR3 reads TGTGCCAGTAGTATAGTAAGGGGGAGCACAGATACGCAGTATTTT. This codes for CASSIVRGSTDTQYF.

The rearrangement joins TRBV6-4 to TRBJ2-3, with TRBD1 identical over 9 bases. The CDR3 has 16 amino acids. V was clipped by 0 bases and J by 5 bases; unmatched bases: 6. Germline lookup yields CDR1 MRHNA and CDR2 SNTAGT. The CDR3 sequence is CASSDSTGTGRDTQYF. CDR3 DNA: TGTGCCAGCAGTGACTCCACCGGGACAGGGAGAGATACGCAGTATTTT.

The rearrangement links TRBV6-1 to TRBJ2-7, with D hard to call. Trimming removed 4 bases at V and 7 bases at J, with 17 bases between. Germline CDR1 reads MNHNS; CDR2 reads SASEGT. CDR3 length equals 14 residues. The CDR3 coding sequence is TGTGCCAGCAGTGCCGGTCTCGGGCTGGGGGAGCAGTACTTC. It yields the protein CASSAGLGLGEQYF.

The chain is built from TRBV5-1 and TRBJ1-2; 10 nucleotides line up with TRBD1. Per germline, CDR1 SGHRS and CDR2 YFSETQ. J was trimmed by 5 bases and V by 0 bases; bases with no gene match: 1. The CDR3 has 14 residues. CDR3 protein: CASSLGQGAYGYTF. The DNA for the CDR3 is TGCGCCAGCAGCTTGGGACAGGGGGCTTATGGCTACACCTTC.

The V call is TRBV19, the J call TRBJ1-2, with TRBD1 matching 11 bases. V lost 5 bases to trimming and J lost 6 bases; unmatched junction nucleotides: 17. The CDR3 has 18 amino acids. Per germline, CDR1 LNHDA and CDR2 SQIVND (reference sequence). This CDR3 is CASSQLLKLPGQGDGYTF. For the CDR3, the DNA is TGTGCCAGTAGTCAATTACTAAAACTTCCGGGACAGGGGGATGGCTACACCTTC.